The 22 T cell receptor beta chains presented below share a single source sample, sequenced in a study of T-cell reconstitution after alpha-beta-depleted transplantation in children. The TCRbeta library incorporated unique molecular identifiers. TCRdb reprocessed the PCR reads via MiXCR and lists one record per CDR3 protein. The sample lists hundreds of thousands of distinct CDR3 sequences; about 15% were seen once. The sequences come from PBMCs from the stem cell graft donor, collected from the stem cell graft. The receptor set was obtained from a human donor who donated a stem cell graft to a child with acute myeloid leukemia.

This clonotype was counted a single time. The chain links TRBV2 to TRBJ1-5; TRBD1 might be the D (6 bases). The CDR3 extends over 15 amino acids. Germline CDR1 and CDR2: SNHLY and FYNNEI. Trimming cost V 3 bases and J 4 bases, with 13 bases left between them. This CDR3 is CASSERDGTNQPQHF. In DNA form, the CDR3 reads TGTGCCAGCAGTGAGCGAGACGGGACAAATCAGCCCCAGCATTTT. Variable domain in full (rest from reference TRBV2 and TRBJ1-5): EPEVTQTPSHQVTQMGQEVILRCVPISNHLYFYWYRQILGQKVEFLVSFYNNEISEKSEIFDDQFSVERPDGSNFTLKIRSTKLEDSAMYFCASSERDGTNQPQHFGDGTRLSIL.

This chain links TRBV7-9 with TRBJ2-4; the match to TRBD1 covers 7 bases. Trimming removed 5 bases from V and 5 bases from J; junction bases left unmatched: 12. The CDR3 contains 16 residues. The germline gives CDR1 SEHNR, CDR2 FQNEAQ (reference sequence). The CDR3 nucleotides are TGTGCCAGCAGCCCAACACTCGGGGACAGCGAAAACATTCAGTACTTC. Translation gives CASSPTLGDSENIQYF. The whole variable domain, filled in from reference TRBV7-9 and TRBJ2-4, reads DTGVSQNPRHKITKRGQNVTFRCDPISEHNRLYWYRQTLGQGPEFLTYFQNEAQLEKSRLLSDRFSAERPKGSFSTLEIQRTEQGDSAMYLCASSPTLGDSENIQYFGAGTRLSVL.

This clonotype was detected ten times or more. CDR3 loop: CASSLINEQFF. CDR3 nucleotide sequence: TGTGCCAGCAGCTTGATAAATGAGCAGTTCTTC. V usage is TRBV7-2 and J usage is TRBJ2-1; D gene uncertain. The germline V and J ends were trimmed by 3 bases and 7 bases, with 4 bases remaining between them. This CDR3 region has 11 residues. The germline gives CDR1 SGHTA, CDR2 FQGNSA.

This clonotype has a handful of counts. This chain connects TRBV12-3 or TRBV12-4 to TRBJ2-3; D may correspond to TRBD1 or TRBD2 (6 bases each). The CDR3 runs 14 residues. Trimming took 7 bases from V and 7 from J, leaving 18 bases between them. CDR3 coding DNA: TGTGCCAGCATGGGGGGTAAAGGGGGGAATACGCAGTATTTT. This gives the protein CASMGGKGGNTQYF.

This clonotype came up many times. V is TRBV25-1 and J is TRBJ2-5, with D tentatively TRBD1 or TRBD2 (5 bases each). Germline CDR1 reads MGHDK; CDR2 reads SYGVNS. V was shortened by 3 bases and J by 3 bases, with 11 bases between the two germline ends. The CDR3 is made up of 14 amino acids. As DNA, the CDR3 is TGTGCCAGCAGTGACCCCGGGACGGAAGAGACCCAGTACTTC. This sequence encodes CASSDPGTEETQYF. Based on the CDR3 plus reference TRBV25-1 and TRBJ2-5, the full variable domain is EADIYQTPRYLVIGTGKKITLECSQTMGHDKMYWYQQDPGMELHLIHYSYGVNSTEKGDLSSESTVSRIRTEHFPLTLESARPSHTSQYLCASSDPGTEETQYFGPGTRLLVL.

This clonotype occurred a few times. V is TRBV18 and J is TRBJ2-1; the D is unclear. The germline V and J ends were trimmed by 3 bases and 5 bases, with 14 bases remaining between them. This CDR3 is 15 amino acids long. Germline CDR1 KGHSH, CDR2 LQKENI. CDR3 coding DNA: TGTGCCAGCTCACCGGTCGGAACCCTACACAATGAGCAGTTCTTC. Amino acid sequence: CASSPVGTLHNEQFF.

The CDR3 protein is CASWGVIASTGELFF. The DNA for the CDR3 is TGTGCCAGTTGGGGGGTGATAGCGAGCACCGGGGAGCTGTTTTTT. The chain carries TRBV28 and TRBJ2-2; a weak D match, TRBD2 (6 bases). The CDR3 consists of 15 residues. The germline CDR1 and CDR2 sequences are MDHEN and SYDVKM. V was trimmed by 9 bases and J by 4 bases, leaving 18 bases between them.

In its sample, this clonotype was seen a few times. The rearrangement links TRBV12-3 or TRBV12-4 to TRBJ2-1; 13 bases map to TRBD2. J lost 9 bases, V lost 6 bases, and 2 bases had no gene match. The CDR3 is 13 amino acids. CDR3 bases: TGTGCCAGCAGAAGACTAGCGGGGGGTGAGCAGTTCTTC. Translating it yields CASRRLAGGEQFF.

This clonotype was seen at least ten times. The chain carries TRBV20-1 and TRBJ1-1; no definite D call. CDR3 size: 13 residues. Germline CDR1 reads DFQATT; CDR2 reads SNEGSKA (reference sequence). Trimming took 6 bases from V and 0 from J, leaving 11 bases between them. This CDR3 reads CSAPDVVNTEAFF. CDR3 DNA sequence: TGCAGTGCCCCAGACGTAGTGAACACTGAAGCTTTCTTT.

This chain joins TRBV7-9 and TRBJ2-1, with D maybe TRBD1 (5 bases). Germline lookup yields CDR1 SEHNR and CDR2 FQNEAQ (reference sequence). Trimming cost V 5 bases and J 5 bases, with 16 bases left between them. The CDR3 runs 15 residues. The CDR3 DNA follows: TGTGCCAGCAGCCAATATTTCGACAGCGACAATGAGCAGTTCTTC. Encoded protein: CASSQYFDSDNEQFF.

V gene TRBV7-2 combines with J gene TRBJ2-2, with unresolved D. The V end lost 1 base, the J end lost 4 bases, and 10 bases lay between the germline ends. The CDR3 has 15 residues. CDR1 and CDR2 (germline): SGHTA, FQGNSA. The CDR3 reads CASSLVASGTGELFF. DNA of the CDR3: TGTGCCAGCAGCTTAGTGGCGTCGGGCACCGGGGAGCTGTTTTTT.

The chain is built from TRBV7-3 and TRBJ2-3; the match to TRBD1 covers 10 bases. The length of the CDR3 is 13 residues. Germline assignment: CDR1 SGHTA and CDR2 FQGTGA. The J segment lost 6 bases and the V segment lost 7 bases, leaving 4 bases of the junction unmatched. DNA for the CDR3: TGTGCCAGCACCCCGGGACAGGGGGATACGCAGTATTTT. This gives the protein CASTPGQGDTQYF.

In its sample, this clonotype was seen many times. V is TRBV15 and J is TRBJ2-1, with 8 positions matching TRBD2. In germline, CDR1 is LNHNV, CDR2 YYDKDF (reference sequence). V shed 2 bases, J shed 1 base, and the junction held 10 bases outside the gene matches. The CDR3 contains 18 residues. CDR3 nucleotide sequence: TGTGCCACCAGCAGATATCGTGAGACTAGCGCTTCCTACAATGAGCAGTTCTTC. Its translation: CATSRYRETSASYNEQFF.

This clonotype came up many times. V gene TRBV6-5 combines with J gene TRBJ1-6, with a possible D match to TRBD1 (5 bases). The V end lost 2 bases, the J end lost 10 bases, and 12 bases lay between the germline ends. The V gene's germline CDR1 is MNHEY and CDR2 SVGAGI. This CDR3 has 14 amino acids. This chain's CDR3 is CASSYGRGGSPLHF. CDR3 coding DNA: TGTGCCAGCAGTTACGGTCGGGGCGGATCACCCCTCCACTTT.

The chain links TRBV5-6 to TRBJ2-2; D tentatively reads TRBD1 or TRBD2 (5 bases each). Germline V lookup: CDR1 SGHDT, CDR2 YYEEEE. Trimming took 0 bases from V and 8 from J, leaving 11 bases between them. CDR3 length equals 14 residues. CDR3 in DNA: TGTGCCAGCAGCTTGGAGGGGAGAGGTGGGGAGCTGTTTTTT. It specifies CASSLEGRGGELFF.

This clonotype was picked up a small number of times. The CDR3 spells CASSESKQNTEAFF. CDR3 DNA: TGTGCCAGCAGTGAATCAAAACAGAACACTGAAGCTTTCTTT. This chain links TRBV6-1 with TRBJ1-1; D is unresolved. The CDR3 consists of 14 residues. CDR1 is MNHNS and CDR2 is SASEGT in the germline V gene. Trimming cost V 2 bases and J 1 base, with 8 bases left between them.

This clonotype has at least ten counts. The V gene is TRBV20-1, the J gene TRBJ2-3; no firm D call. V was pared by 6 bases and J by 5 bases, with 21 bases between. This CDR3 has 15 residues. CDR1 and CDR2 (germline): DFQATT, SNEGSKA (reference sequence). CDR3 in amino acids: CSARPSSHLLDTQYF. Here the CDR3 DNA reads TGCAGTGCGCGACCCAGCTCCCACCTTCTAGATACGCAGTATTTT.

V and J are TRBV29-1 and TRBJ2-1; 13 bases agree with TRBD2. Looked up from germline, CDR1 is SQVTM and CDR2 is ANQGSEA. The CDR3 sequence is 13 residues long. Trimming at V came to 8 bases and at J to 4 bases, leaving 2 bases not matched to a gene. The CDR3 protein is CSLLAGGYNEQFF. In nucleotides, the CDR3 is TGCAGCTTACTAGCGGGGGGGTACAATGAGCAGTTCTTC.

This clonotype showed up many times. The chain combines TRBV29-1 with TRBJ2-1; no reliable D call. The CDR3 has 10 amino acids. The germline CDR1 and CDR2 sequences are SQVTM and ANQGSEA. V was pared by 5 bases and J by 8 bases, with 7 bases between. CDR3 nucleotides: TGCAGCGTTCACGCATATGAGCAGTTCTTC. Protein sequence: CSVHAYEQFF.

The chain joins TRBV5-6 to TRBJ2-1; TRBD2 agrees at 10 bases. The CDR3 covers 17 residues. In germline, CDR1 is SGHDT, CDR2 YYEEEE. Unmatched junction bases numbered 13, after V lost 5 bases and J lost 5 bases. CDR3 DNA sequence: TGTGCCAGCAGTTCTCCCATCCTAGCGGGGGAGGACAATGAGCAGTTCTTC. Its protein product is CASSSPILAGEDNEQFF.

This clonotype was seen a few times. This rearrangement joins TRBV4-1 to TRBJ2-2; D unresolved. Germline CDR1 is MGHRA and CDR2 is YSYEKL. This CDR3 comprises 17 residues. The V end was cut by 1 base, the J end by 2 bases, with 14 bases between. The CDR3: CASSQVSYTLNTGELFF. The DNA for the CDR3 is TGCGCCAGCAGCCAAGTATCATACACCCTCAACACCGGGGAGCTGTTTTTT.

There are many counts of this clonotype. The V gene is TRBV27, the J gene TRBJ2-7; tentatively, D is TRBD1 (6 bases). The CDR3 contains 14 residues. V was trimmed by 5 bases and J by 3 bases, leaving 14 bases between them. Germline lookup yields CDR1 MNHEY and CDR2 SMNVEV (reference sequence). CDR3 in amino acids: CASSLGQRIYEQYF. As DNA, the CDR3 is TGTGCCAGCAGTCTTGGACAGAGGATCTACGAGCAGTACTTC.